The subject of this entry is one T cell receptor beta chain. As for time point: pre-sensitization, week 0. The sample's treatment: therapeutic diphenylcyclopropenone sensitization with weekly scalp DPC. Venepuncture was done earlier than the placement of each patch test. MiXCR was run by TCRdb on the RACE reads, yielding one entry per CDR3 protein. Of 80,000 to 100,000 distinct CDR3 sequences listed, about a tenth are singletons. The length of the CDR3 is 16 residues. Trimming took off 0 bases at V and 5 bases at J, with 14 bases between the two ends. Germline values: CDR1 LGHDT, CDR2 YNNKEL (reference sequence). This record belongs to a study of human T cells and chemical hapten exposure.

This specimen consisted of whole blood, obtained in connection with sensitization to the hapten diphenylcyclopropenone (DPC). The clonotype originates from a woman aged 60 to 75 with alopecia areata. Some clones in this sample may be carry-over from other donors' samples. The J gene is TRBJ2-1, the V gene TRBV3-1; TRBD2 might be the D (7 bases). CDR3 residues: CASSQDSGGGNNEQFF. The CDR3 DNA is TGTGCCAGCAGCCAAGATTCTGGCGGGGGCAACAATGAGCAGTTCTTC.